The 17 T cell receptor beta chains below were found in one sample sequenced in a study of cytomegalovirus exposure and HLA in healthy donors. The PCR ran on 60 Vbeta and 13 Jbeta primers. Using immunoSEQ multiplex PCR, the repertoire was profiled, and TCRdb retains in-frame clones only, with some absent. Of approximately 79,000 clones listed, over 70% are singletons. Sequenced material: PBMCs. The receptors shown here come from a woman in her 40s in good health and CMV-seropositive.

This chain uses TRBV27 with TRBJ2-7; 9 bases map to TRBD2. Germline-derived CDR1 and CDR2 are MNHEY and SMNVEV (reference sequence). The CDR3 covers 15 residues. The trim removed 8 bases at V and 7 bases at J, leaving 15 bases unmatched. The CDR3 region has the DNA TGTGCCAGCGGGACAAGACCTACGACTAGCGGAGAGCAGTACTTC. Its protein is CASGTRPTTSGEQYF.

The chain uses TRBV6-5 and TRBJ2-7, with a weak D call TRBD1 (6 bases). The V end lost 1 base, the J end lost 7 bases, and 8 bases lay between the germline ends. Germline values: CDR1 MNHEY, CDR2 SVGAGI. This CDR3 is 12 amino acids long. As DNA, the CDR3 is TGTGCCAGCAGTTACTGGCAGGGGGAGCAGTACTTC. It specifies CASSYWQGEQYF.

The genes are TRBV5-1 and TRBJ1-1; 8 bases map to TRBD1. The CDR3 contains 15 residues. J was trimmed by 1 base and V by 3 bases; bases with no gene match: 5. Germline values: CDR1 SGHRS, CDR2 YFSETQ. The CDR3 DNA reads TGCGCCAGCAGCTGGACAGGGAGTGAGAACACTGAAGCTTTCTTT. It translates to CASSWTGSENTEAFF.

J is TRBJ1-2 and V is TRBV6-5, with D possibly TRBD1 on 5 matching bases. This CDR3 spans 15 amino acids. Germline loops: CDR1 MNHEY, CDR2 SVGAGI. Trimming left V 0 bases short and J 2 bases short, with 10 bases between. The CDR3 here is CASSYSGGLNYGYTF. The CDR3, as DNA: TGTGCCAGCAGTTACTCGGGGGGACTGAACTATGGCTACACCTTC.

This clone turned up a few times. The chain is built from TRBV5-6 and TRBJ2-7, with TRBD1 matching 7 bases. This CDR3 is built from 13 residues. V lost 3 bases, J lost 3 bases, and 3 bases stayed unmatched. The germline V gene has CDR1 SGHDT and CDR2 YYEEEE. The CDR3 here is CASSWGQFYEQYF. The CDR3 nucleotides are TGTGCCAGCAGCTGGGGACAGTTCTACGAGCAGTACTTC.

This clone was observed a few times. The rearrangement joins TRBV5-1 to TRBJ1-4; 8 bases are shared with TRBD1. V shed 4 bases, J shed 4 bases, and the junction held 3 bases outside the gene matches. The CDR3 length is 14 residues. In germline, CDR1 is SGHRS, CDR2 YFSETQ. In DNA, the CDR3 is TGCGCCAGCAGCATACAGGGGGATAATGAAAAACTGTTTTTT. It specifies CASSIQGDNEKLFF.

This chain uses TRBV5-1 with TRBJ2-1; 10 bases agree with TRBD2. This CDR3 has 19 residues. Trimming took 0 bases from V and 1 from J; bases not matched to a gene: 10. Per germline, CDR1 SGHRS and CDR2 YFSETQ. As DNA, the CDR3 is TGCGCCAGCAGCTTGGGGGCAGCGTGGACTAGCGGTTCCTACAATGAGCAGTTCTTC. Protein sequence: CASSLGAAWTSGSYNEQFF.

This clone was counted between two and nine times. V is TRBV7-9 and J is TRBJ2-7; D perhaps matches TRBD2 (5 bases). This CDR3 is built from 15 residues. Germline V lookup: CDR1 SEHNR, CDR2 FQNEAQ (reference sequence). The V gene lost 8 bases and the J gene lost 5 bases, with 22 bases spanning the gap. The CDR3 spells CASRNSPEGLDEQYF. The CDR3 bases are TGTGCCAGCCGCAATAGCCCTGAGGGTCTGGACGAGCAGTACTTC.

In DNA form, the CDR3 reads TGTGCCAGCAGTTACTCTGCGGCAACTAACTATGGCTACACCTTC. Its translation is CASSYSAATNYGYTF. The chain joins TRBV6-5 to TRBJ1-2; D is unresolved. Trimming removed 0 bases at V and 0 bases at J, with 8 bases between. Germline V gene sequence: CDR1 MNHEY, CDR2 SVGAGI. This CDR3 contains 15 residues.

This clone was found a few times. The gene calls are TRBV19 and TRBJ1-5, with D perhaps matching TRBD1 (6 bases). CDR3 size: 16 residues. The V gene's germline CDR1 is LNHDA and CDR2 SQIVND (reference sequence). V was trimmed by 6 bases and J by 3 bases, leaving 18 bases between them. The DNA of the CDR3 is TGTGCCAGTAGGAAACTACAGGGACCTGTCAATCAGCCCCAGCATTTT. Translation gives CASRKLQGPVNQPQHF.

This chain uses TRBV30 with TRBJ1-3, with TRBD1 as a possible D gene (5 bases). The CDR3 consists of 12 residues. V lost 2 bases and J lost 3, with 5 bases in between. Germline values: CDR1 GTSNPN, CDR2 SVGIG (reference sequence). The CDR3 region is CAWSQGGNTIYF. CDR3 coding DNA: TGTGCCTGGAGTCAGGGTGGAAACACCATATATTTT.

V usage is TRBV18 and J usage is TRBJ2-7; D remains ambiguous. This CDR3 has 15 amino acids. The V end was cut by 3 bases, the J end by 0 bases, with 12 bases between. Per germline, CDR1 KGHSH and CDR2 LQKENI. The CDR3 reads CASSPGTRSSYEQYF. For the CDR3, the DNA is TGTGCCAGCTCACCTGGAACGAGGAGCTCCTACGAGCAGTACTTC.

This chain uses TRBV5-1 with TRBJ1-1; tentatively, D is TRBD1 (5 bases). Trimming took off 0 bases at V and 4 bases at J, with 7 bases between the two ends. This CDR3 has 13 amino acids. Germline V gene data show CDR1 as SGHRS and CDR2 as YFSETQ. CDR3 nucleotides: TGCGCCAGCAGCTTGGGGACAACCACTGAAGCTTTCTTT. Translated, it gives CASSLGTTTEAFF.

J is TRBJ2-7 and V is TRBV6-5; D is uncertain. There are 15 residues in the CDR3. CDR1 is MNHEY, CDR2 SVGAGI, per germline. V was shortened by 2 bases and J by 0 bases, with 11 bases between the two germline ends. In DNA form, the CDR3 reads TGTGCCAGCAGTTACATGTTCAGAGGCTCCTACGAGCAGTACTTC. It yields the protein CASSYMFRGSYEQYF.

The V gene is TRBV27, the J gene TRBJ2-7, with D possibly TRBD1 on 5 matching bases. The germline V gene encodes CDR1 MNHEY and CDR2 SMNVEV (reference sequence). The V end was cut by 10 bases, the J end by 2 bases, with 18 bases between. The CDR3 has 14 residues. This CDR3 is CATLDNSGTYEQYF. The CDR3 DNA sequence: TGTGCCACCCTTGATAACTCAGGGACCTACGAGCAGTACTTC.

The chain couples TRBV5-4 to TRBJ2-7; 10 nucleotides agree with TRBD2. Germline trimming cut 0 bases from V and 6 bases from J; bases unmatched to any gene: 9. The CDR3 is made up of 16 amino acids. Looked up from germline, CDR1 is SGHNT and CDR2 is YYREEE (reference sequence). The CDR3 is CASSLELAGSPREQYF. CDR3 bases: TGTGCCAGCAGCTTGGAACTAGCGGGATCCCCCCGCGAGCAGTACTTC.

The CDR3 DNA reads as TGTGCCAGCAGCTCCGACAGCTACAATGAGCAGTTCTTC. Amino acid sequence: CASSSDSYNEQFF. The rearrangement joins TRBV7-9 to TRBJ2-1, with a tentative D call TRBD1 (5 bases). Looked up from germline, CDR1 is SEHNR and CDR2 is FQNEAQ (reference sequence). V was pared by 4 bases and J by 3 bases, with 7 bases between. CDR3 size: 13 residues.